This TCR beta chain was recorded in a study of siplizumab effects on memory and regulatory T cells. This clone was observed once. Germline V CDR1 and CDR2: MNHEY, SMNVEV (reference sequence). The CDR3 length is 15 residues. V lost 4 bases and J 9 bases, leaving 16 bases between the germline ends. This table comes from immunoSEQ multiplex PCR, and its TCRdb copy is limited to in-frame clones, with some not included. The table lists tens of thousands of clones, around four fifths of them singletons. V is TRBV27 and J is TRBJ1-6; perhaps TRBD1 as D (5 bases). This sequence was found in a human donor in good health. The sequenced sample consisted of memory CD4+ T cells sorted from blood. This CDR3 is CASSSPRERVSPLHF. The CDR3 region has the DNA TGTGCCAGCAGTTCCCCCAGGGAAAGGGTTTCACCCCTCCACTTT.